This T cell receptor (beta chain) is from a study of shared clonotypes between healthy human individuals. Broader study findings: Estimated clonotype richness was generally higher in naive than memory subsets.

The V segment lost 5 bases and the J segment 7 bases; nucleotides outside the gene matches: 12. Per germline, CDR1 SGHDT and CDR2 YYEEEE. The CDR3 is 15 amino acids. Notes on this clone: As yet, its antigen is unknown.

Here immunoSEQ multiplex PCR was the method, and the copy in TCRdb shows in-frame clones only, minus some. The data hold millions of clones, with approximately 92% observed a single time. The chain has TRBV5-6 and TRBJ2-4; 7 nucleotides align to TRBD1. This TCR came from a man aged 18 to 30 in good health. Sequenced input: naive CD4+ T cells sorted from blood. Stated subset: CD45RA+ positively selected. CDR3 sequence reads: CASSHHGTADNIQYF. CDR3 nucleotides: TGTGCCAGCAGTCATCACGGGACAGCGGACAACATTCAGTACTTC.